What follows are 14 T cell receptor beta chains derived from one specimen sequenced in a study of shared T cell receptors in the human thymus. Sequenced by immunoSEQ multiplex PCR; TCRdb stores in-frame clones only, minus some. Of some 660,000 clones in the sample, more than 70% were seen once. The same sample was also used in a study of human thymus T cells.

Sequenced sample: thymocytes. Every receptor here comes from a boy in the first two years of life with a congenital heart defect.

The J gene is TRBJ2-6, the V gene TRBV10-3, with 12 bases identical to TRBD1. The V and J ends lost 0 bases and 1 base, in that order; junction bases with no gene match: 4. The CDR3 runs 19 residues. From germline, CDR1 is ENHRY and CDR2 SYGVKD. The CDR3 sequence: CAISESAGQGASGANVLTF. The CDR3 region has the DNA TGTGCCATCAGTGAGTCCGCGGGACAGGGGGCTTCTGGGGCCAACGTCCTGACTTTC.

This chain uses TRBV27 with TRBJ1-5; 8 bases fit TRBD1. Germline V gene sequence: CDR1 MNHEY, CDR2 SMNVEV (reference sequence). V was pared by 5 bases and J by 0 bases, with 9 bases of the junction left unmatched. This CDR3 spans 17 amino acids. The CDR3 protein is CASSTQRGQASNQPQHF. DNA for the CDR3: TGTGCCAGCAGTACACAGAGGGGACAGGCTAGCAATCAGCCCCAGCATTTT.

The chain links TRBV7-9 to TRBJ2-7; 7 bases map to TRBD2. The CDR3 consists of 16 residues. CDR1 and CDR2 from the germline V gene are SEHNR and FQNEAQ (reference sequence). Trimming cost V 5 bases and J 0 bases; bases outside gene matches: 10. The CDR3 region is CASSPREGRSSYEQYF. Here the CDR3 DNA reads TGTGCCAGCAGCCCAAGGGAGGGCCGGAGCTCCTACGAGCAGTACTTC.

The rearrangement uses TRBV6-1 and TRBJ2-1, with TRBD2 matching over 11 bases. Looked up from germline, CDR1 is MNHNS and CDR2 is SASEGT. V lost 0 bases to trimming and J lost 6 bases; unmatched junction nucleotides: 4. The length of the CDR3 is 16 residues. In DNA, the CDR3 is TGTGCCAGCAGTGAAGCTTGGCTAGCGGGAGGCAATGAGCAGTTCTTC. Translation: CASSEAWLAGGNEQFF.

This clone has just one count. The chain recombines TRBV10-3 with TRBJ2-7, with TRBD2 identical over 15 bases. The CDR3 consists of 17 residues. V lost 6 bases and J lost 2; bases outside the gene matches: 8. CDR1 ENHRY and CDR2 SYGVKD come from the germline V gene. CDR3 nucleotides: TGTGCCATCAGCTCCGGGACTAGCGGGAGGTTAACCTACGAGCAGTACTTC. The encoded protein is CAISSGTSGRLTYEQYF.

This chain links TRBV6-5 with TRBJ2-1; 12 bases map to TRBD2. CDR3 size: 15 residues. After removal of 4 bases from V and 9 bases from J, the junction contained 7 bases not matched to a gene. The germline V gene encodes CDR1 MNHEY and CDR2 SVGAGI. In DNA form, the CDR3 reads TGTGCCAGCAGTTGTTTGACTAGCGGGAGTACTGAGCAGTTCTTC. Amino acid sequence: CASSCLTSGSTEQFF.

The chain recombines TRBV4-1 with TRBJ2-1, with D maybe TRBD2 (7 bases). The ends were cut back, 1 base at V and 8 bases at J, with 21 bases in the middle. The CDR3 spans 17 residues. Germline V gives CDR1 MGHRA, CDR2 YSYEKL. This CDR3 is CASSQVEAGGGGDEQFF. For the CDR3, the DNA is TGCGCCAGCAGCCAAGTAGAGGCCGGCGGAGGGGGGGATGAGCAGTTCTTC.

J is TRBJ1-5 and V is TRBV2; D possibly corresponds to TRBD1 (5 bases). V lost 5 bases and J lost 6, with 20 bases in between. Looked up from germline, CDR1 is SNHLY and CDR2 is FYNNEI. The CDR3 loop spans 16 amino acids. CDR3 residues: CASSPYRSGIPQPQHF. DNA for the CDR3: TGTGCCAGCAGTCCTTATAGGTCAGGGATACCTCAGCCCCAGCATTTT.

V and J are TRBV6-1 and TRBJ2-7; D remains unclear. Germline assignment: CDR1 MNHNS and CDR2 SASEGT. V gave up 2 bases and J gave up 4 bases, with 21 bases separating them. The CDR3 length is 17 residues. CDR3 in DNA: TGTGCCAGCAGTGAATCAGTTGGGCCATCCGGTAGGTACGAGCAGTACTTC. Translation: CASSESVGPSGRYEQYF.

A remark on this clone: Without the conserved terminal phenylalanine or tryptophan, this CDR3 likely stems from a read error. Because the CDR3's place on the DNA is in doubt, the DNA is left out and the CDR3 is given as listed by TCRdb. The chain links TRBV20-1 to TRBJ1-2; the table's D call, TRBD1, has no DNA check behind it. The length of the CDR3 is 11 amino acids, counting both ends. The germline V gene has CDR1 DFQATT and CDR2 SNEGSKA (reference sequence). CDR3 region: CSDDRDTLAVL.

The chain carries TRBV30 and TRBJ2-3; possible D gene TRBD2, 6 bases. The V gene lost 0 bases and the J gene lost 4 bases, with 17 bases spanning the gap. Germline CDR1 reads GTSNPN; CDR2 reads SVGIG (reference sequence). The CDR3 is 16 amino acids. The CDR3 sequence is CAWSVLAGGRPDTQYF. CDR3 nucleotides: TGTGCCTGGAGTGTACTGGCAGGAGGGCGGCCAGATACGCAGTATTTT.

The CDR3 reads CASTRTRDQPQHF. CDR3 nucleotides: TGTGCCAGCACCAGAACGAGGGATCAGCCCCAGCATTTT. This chain connects TRBV28 to TRBJ1-5; D call uncertain. Trimming removed 7 bases from V and 5 bases from J, with 12 bases in between. The CDR3 consists of 13 residues. Germline-derived CDR1 and CDR2 are MDHEN and SYDVKM.

The V gene is TRBV11-3, the J gene TRBJ1-2; the match to TRBD1 covers 8 bases. The germline V gene encodes CDR1 SGHNT and CDR2 YENEEA. The CDR3 has 19 residues. Trimming at V came to 2 bases and at J to 7 bases, leaving 21 bases not matched to a gene. CDR3 coding DNA: TGTGCCAGCAGCTTAAGGACAGGGTCGATGTCTGTAGAGCTATCTGGCTACACCTTC. It specifies CASSLRTGSMSVELSGYTF.

Details on this clone: Sequence at one end of the junction differs from germline and may be a read error. The gene calls are TRBV4-3 and TRBJ2-3; TRBD2 agrees at 7 bases. The germline CDR1 and CDR2 sequences are LGHNA and YSLEER. CDR3 size: 17 residues. The CDR3 protein is CASGQVERGSGDDTQYF. DNA of the CDR3: TGCGCCAGCGGCCAAGTCGAGCGGGGCTCGGGGGACGATACGCAGTATTTT.